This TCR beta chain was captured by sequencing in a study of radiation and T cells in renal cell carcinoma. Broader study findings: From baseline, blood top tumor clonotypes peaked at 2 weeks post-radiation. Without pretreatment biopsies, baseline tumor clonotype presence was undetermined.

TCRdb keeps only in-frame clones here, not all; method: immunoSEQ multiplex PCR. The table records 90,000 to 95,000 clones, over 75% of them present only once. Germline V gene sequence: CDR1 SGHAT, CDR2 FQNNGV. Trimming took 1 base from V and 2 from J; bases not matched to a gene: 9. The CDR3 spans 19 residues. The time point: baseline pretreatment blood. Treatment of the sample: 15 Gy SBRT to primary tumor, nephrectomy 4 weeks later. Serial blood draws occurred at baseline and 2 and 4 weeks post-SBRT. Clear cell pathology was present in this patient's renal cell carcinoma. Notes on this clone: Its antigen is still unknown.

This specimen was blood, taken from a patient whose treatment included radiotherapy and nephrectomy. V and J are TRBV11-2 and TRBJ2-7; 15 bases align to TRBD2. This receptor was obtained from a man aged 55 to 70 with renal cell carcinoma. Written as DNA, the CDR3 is TGTGCCAGCAGCTTAGGGGGGAGGACTAGCGGGAGGGCCACCTACGAGCAGTACTTC. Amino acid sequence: CASSLGGRTSGRATYEQYF. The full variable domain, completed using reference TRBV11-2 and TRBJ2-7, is EAGVAQSPRYKIIEKRQSVAFWCNPISGHATLYWYQQILGQGPKLLIQFQNNGVVDDSQLPKDRFSAERLKGVDSTLKIQPAKLEDSAVYLCASSLGGRTSGRATYEQYFGPGTRLTVT.